The 11 T cell receptor beta chains listed next were all sequenced from one sample in a study of T cells in Graves' hyperthyroidism and ophthalmopathy (dated by TCRdb to between 2018 and 2020). The method was multiplex PCR. The sample was run on an Illumina HiSeq 2000. Amplification of TCR beta CDR3 regions was carried out from RNA transcripts. The first round of RT-PCR for the TCR CDR3 was performed with the HTBI primer set and the Qiagen OneStep RT-PCR kit. TCRdb reprocessed the public reads (quality trimming at Q25 with fastp, clone calling with MiXCR) and kept in-frame beta chains. All rows with the same CDR3 protein become a single entry with the most common DNA and genes. Recorded for this sample are fewer than 200,000 distinct CDR3 sequences; around 15% of them occurred a single time. The ten largest clones represent about 31% of the sample. Sample: blood. All receptors come from a woman aged 45-60 years with Graves' hyperthyroidism.

Many counts were recorded for this clonotype. In DNA form, the CDR3 reads TGTGCCAGCAGCCACATACAGGGAGTCGGAAACACCATATATTTT. Amino acids: CASSHIQGVGNTIYF. The chain links TRBV14 to TRBJ1-3, with D possibly matching TRBD1 (6 bases). The CDR3 is 15 residues long. V lost 3 bases and J 4 bases, leaving 13 bases between the germline ends. From germline, CDR1 is SGHDN and CDR2 FVKESK.

This clonotype has a count of ten or more. This chain connects TRBV7-9 to TRBJ1-1; 7 nucleotides align to TRBD1. Germline lookup yields CDR1 SEHNR and CDR2 FQNEAQ (reference sequence). This CDR3 has 18 amino acids. The trim removed 1 base at V and 0 bases at J, leaving 11 bases unmatched. The CDR3 loop is CASSLGSAGGSVNTEAFF. The DNA for the CDR3 is TGTGCCAGCAGCTTAGGTTCGGCAGGGGGGAGTGTGAACACTGAAGCTTTCTTT. Complete variable domain (other parts from reference TRBV7-9 and TRBJ1-1): DTGVSQNPRHKITKRGQNVTFRCDPISEHNRLYWYRQTLGQGPEFLTYFQNEAQLEKSRLLSDRFSAERPKGSFSTLEIQRTEQGDSAMYLCASSLGSAGGSVNTEAFFGQGTRLTVV.

This clonotype was observed a few times. A much larger clone differs by one base, so this may be a read error. The chain links TRBV7-2 to TRBJ2-3, with D hard to call. This CDR3 is 13 amino acids long. Trimming took off 5 bases at V and 6 bases at J, with 12 bases between the two ends. The germline CDR1 and CDR2 sequences are SGHTA and FQGNSA. Written as DNA, the CDR3 is TGTGCCAGCAGCCTCATCGGTTGGGATACGCAGTATTTT. Encoded protein: CASSLIGWDTQYF.

This clonotype was seen at least ten times. The chain links TRBV7-2 to TRBJ2-3; 9 bases fit TRBD1. CDR1 is SGHTA, CDR2 FQGNSA, per germline. The CDR3 is 15 residues long. J lost 1 base, V lost 4 bases, and 3 bases had no gene match. The CDR3 reads CASSSRTGGTDTQYF. The CDR3 DNA reads TGTGCCAGCAGCTCCCGGACAGGGGGCACAGATACGCAGTATTTT.

In this sample, this clonotype turned up many times. V is TRBV12-3 or TRBV12-4 and J is TRBJ2-1; TRBD2 aligns across 7 bases. This CDR3 is built from 14 residues. Trimming at V came to 6 bases and at J to 3 bases, leaving 5 bases not matched to a gene. The CDR3 spells CASSYTGGYNEQFF. The CDR3 region has the DNA TGTGCCAGCAGCTACACGGGGGGCTACAATGAGCAGTTCTTC.

The rearrangement uses TRBV25-1 and TRBJ2-2; TRBD2 is a possible D gene (5 bases). The CDR3 runs 14 residues. Germline loops: CDR1 MGHDK, CDR2 SYGVNS. V shed 3 bases and J shed 7 bases, with 12 bases lying between them. The chain's CDR3 is CASSDKSSGGELFF. The CDR3, as DNA: TGTGCCAGCAGTGACAAGAGCAGCGGCGGGGAGCTGTTTTTT.

This clonotype was observed a handful of times. This chain connects TRBV10-3 to TRBJ1-2, with D perhaps TRBD1 (5 bases). V lost 6 bases, J lost 4 bases, and 18 bases lay in between. Germline CDR1 ENHRY, CDR2 SYGVKD. The CDR3 runs to 15 residues. Here the CDR3 DNA reads TGTGCCATCAGCCCATACGGGGGGGATAGCTATGGCTACACCTTC. This gives the protein CAISPYGGDSYGYTF.

In this sample, this clonotype turned up many times. The chain couples TRBV14 to TRBJ2-7; no reliable D call. V was clipped by 2 bases and J by 5 bases, with 10 bases between them. The CDR3 length is 13 residues. Germline CDR1 is SGHDN and CDR2 is FVKESK. CDR3 nucleotides: TGTGCCAGCAGCCAACCGTTAATTAACGAGCAGTACTTC. It specifies CASSQPLINEQYF.

This clonotype was counted many times. This chain connects TRBV27 to TRBJ2-2; TRBD2 aligns across 11 bases. CDR1 and CDR2 from the germline V gene are MNHEY and SMNVEV (reference sequence). This CDR3 spans 17 amino acids. Trimming cost V 4 bases and J 1 base; bases outside gene matches: 5. The DNA of the CDR3 is TGTGCCAGCAGTTCCCCAGGACTAGCGGGGAACACCGGGGAGCTGTTTTTT. This encodes CASSSPGLAGNTGELFF.

J is TRBJ2-3 and V is TRBV15; 12 bases agree with TRBD2. Germline loops: CDR1 LNHNV, CDR2 YYDKDF (reference sequence). This CDR3 spans 19 amino acids. The ends lost 0 bases at V and 3 bases at J; junction bases unmatched: 10. CDR3 sequence (DNA): TGTGCCACCAGCAGAGATACTCTAGCGGGGGGGGTTAGGACAGATACGCAGTATTTT. It specifies CATSRDTLAGGVRTDTQYF.

The V and J genes are TRBV14 and TRBJ1-5, with D unclear. CDR3 length: 14 amino acids. With 3 bases removed from V and 2 bases from J, the gap between germline ends came to 8 bases. Germline-derived CDR1 and CDR2 are SGHDN and FVKESK. The CDR3 loop reads CASSQYGGNQPQHF. For the CDR3, the DNA is TGTGCCAGCAGCCAGTACGGGGGCAATCAGCCCCAGCATTTT. The full variable domain, rest sourced from reference TRBV14 and TRBJ1-5, is EAGVTQFPSHSVIEKGQTVTLRCDPISGHDNLYWYRRVMGKEIKFLLHFVKESKQDESGMPNNRFLAERTGGTYSTLKVQPAELEDSGVYFCASSQYGGNQPQHFGDGTRLSIL.